The next 26 T cell receptor beta chains were all read from a single sample in a study of early T cells in non-severe SARS-CoV-2 infection. TCRdb called the 5' RACE reads again in MiXCR, with one record for every CDR3 protein. The table records 65,000 to 95,000 distinct CDR3 sequences, about 16% of them present only once. The sample consisted of whole blood. The receptors derive from an adult who was a healthcare worker with PCR-confirmed SARS-CoV-2 infection or an uninfected control (not recorded which).

With respect to this clonotype: Germline is not matched at one junction end, which may reflect a read error. The rearrangement uses TRBV19 and TRBJ2-1; D might be TRBD1 or TRBD2, each matching 5 bases. The germline gives CDR1 LNHDA, CDR2 SQIVND (reference sequence). The CDR3 length is 13 residues. The chain's CDR3 is CASSISGGSRPLF. The CDR3, as DNA: TGTGCCAGTAGTATCTCTGGGGGTAGCCGTCCGCTCTTC.

This clonotype was detected a few times. This chain joins TRBV30 and TRBJ2-7, with D tentatively TRBD1 or TRBD2 (5 bases each). Trimming cost V 2 bases and J 5 bases, with 13 bases left between them. Germline loops: CDR1 GTSNPN, CDR2 SVGIG (reference sequence). The CDR3 runs to 13 residues. CDR3 nucleotide sequence: TGTGCCTGGAGTAGGCCAGGGAGAAACGAGCAGTACTTC. This gives the protein CAWSRPGRNEQYF.

This chain uses TRBV12-3 or TRBV12-4 with TRBJ2-3; 9 nucleotides agree with TRBD2. V lost 6 bases and J lost 5; bases outside the gene matches: 9. This CDR3 region has 15 residues. This CDR3 is CASRGLAGKGDTQYF. CDR3 sequence (DNA): TGTGCCAGCAGGGGTCTAGCGGGAAAAGGAGATACGCAGTATTTT.

This clonotype has more than one count but fewer than ten. The chain is built from TRBV11-2 and TRBJ2-5; 8 bases line up with TRBD2. The CDR3 spans 14 residues. Germline V gives CDR1 SGHAT, CDR2 FQNNGV. Losses at the gene ends were 4 bases for V and 3 bases for J; bases not matched to a gene: 4. CDR3 loop: CASSWTLAEETQYF. Here the CDR3 DNA reads TGTGCCAGCAGCTGGACACTAGCGGAAGAGACCCAGTACTTC.

The table lists this clonotype with a few counts. The genes are TRBV4-2 and TRBJ1-6; 10 nucleotides line up with TRBD1. Trimming took 3 bases from V and 7 from J; bases not matched to a gene: 12. Germline CDR1 reads LGHNA; CDR2 reads YNFKEQ. This CDR3 has 18 amino acids. CDR3 nucleotides: TGTGCCAGCAGCCACGAACCCCGACAGGGGGCTCGCAATTCACCCCTCCACTTT. Its protein is CASSHEPRQGARNSPLHF.

This clonotype was observed at least ten times. CDR3 sequence (DNA): TGTGCCAGCAGTTTGGGGACAGGTCCTAGCACAGATACGCAGTATTTT. Its protein is CASSLGTGPSTDTQYF. The chain is built from TRBV11-2 and TRBJ2-3; 8 positions match TRBD1. After removal of 6 bases from V and 0 bases from J, the junction contained 8 bases not matched to a gene. This CDR3 is built from 16 residues. Germline assignment: CDR1 SGHAT and CDR2 FQNNGV.

This clonotype was recorded a few times. The CDR3 nucleotides read TGCAGTGCCCCGAGGGCGGAGATGAACACTGAAGCTTTCTTT. Residues: CSAPRAEMNTEAFF. The chain employs TRBV20-1 and TRBJ1-1; D not certain. Trimming left V 6 bases short and J 0 bases short, with 14 bases between. The CDR3 loop spans 14 amino acids. Looked up from germline, CDR1 is DFQATT and CDR2 is SNEGSKA (reference sequence).

This clonotype was observed many times. The gene calls are TRBV21-1 and TRBJ2-6. TRBV21-1 has pseudogene status. CDR3 length: 14 amino acids. The DNA for the CDR3 is TGTGCCAGCAGCAAAGCGACCGGGGCCAACGTCCTGACTTTC. Residues: CASSKATGANVLTF.

This clonotype was detected a few times. The gene calls are TRBV7-6 and TRBJ2-1; TRBD2 matches 13 bases. Germline assignment: CDR1 SGHVS and CDR2 FNYEAQ. V shed 1 base and J 7 bases; nucleotides not matched to a gene: 4. This CDR3 has 16 amino acids. The CDR3 DNA is TGTGCCAGCAGCTTAGGGACTAGCGGGGGCGATAATGAGCAGTTCTTC. Protein: CASSLGTSGGDNEQFF.

The table lists this clonotype with a few counts. The chain has TRBV6-6 and TRBJ2-7; 14 nucleotides match TRBD2. V lost 6 bases, J lost 6 bases, and 7 bases stayed unmatched. Per the germline V gene, CDR1 is MNHNY and CDR2 is SVGAGI (reference sequence). The CDR3 runs 15 residues. This CDR3 is CASSPGTSGSREQYF. The DNA of the CDR3 is TGTGCCAGCAGCCCAGGGACTAGCGGGAGTCGCGAGCAGTACTTC.

The chain links TRBV7-6 to TRBJ1-3; no clear D gene. The CDR3 has 15 residues. The germline V gene has CDR1 SGHVS and CDR2 FNYEAQ. V shed 5 bases and J shed 0 bases, with 11 bases lying between them. The CDR3 region is CASSPSSSSGNTIYF. The CDR3 nucleotides are TGTGCCAGCAGCCCCTCCTCCAGCTCTGGAAACACCATATATTTT. Filled out from reference TRBV7-6 and TRBJ1-3, the complete variable domain reads GAGVSQSPRYKVTKRGQDVALRCDPISGHVSLYWYRQALGQGPEFLTYFNYEAQQDKSGLPNDRFSAERPEGSISTLTIQRTEQRDSAMYRCASSPSSSSGNTIYFGEGSWLTVV.

This clonotype was detected once. This may be a read error, as it is one base from a much larger clone. This chain uses TRBV7-3 with TRBJ2-3; TRBD2 matches 10 bases. In germline, CDR1 is SGHTA, CDR2 FQGTGA. The CDR3 is 16 amino acids. CDR3 bases: TGTGTCAGCAGCTTAACAGGGGGACTAGCGACAGATACGCAGTATTTT. Translated, it gives CVSSLTGGLATDTQYF.

The V and J genes are TRBV10-1 and TRBJ1-3; unclear D gene. This CDR3 spans 15 amino acids. V gave up 3 bases and J gave up 0 bases, with 9 bases separating them. Per the germline V gene, CDR1 is WNHNN and CDR2 is SYGVQD (reference sequence). In DNA, the CDR3 is TGCGCCAGCAGTGAAGGTCAACTCTCTGGAAACACCATATATTTT. Residues: CASSEGQLSGNTIYF.

This clonotype turned up a few times. CDR3 residues: CASSSLAGYPSSYNEQFF. The CDR3 DNA is TGTGCCAGCTCCTCGCTAGCGGGGTACCCGAGCTCCTACAATGAGCAGTTCTTC. This chain uses TRBV12-3 or TRBV12-4 with TRBJ2-1, with 9 bases that match TRBD2. Unmatched junction bases numbered 14, after V lost 8 bases and J lost 0 bases. The CDR3 loop spans 18 amino acids.

A few counts support this clonotype. The chain recombines TRBV29-1 with TRBJ1-2, with a weak D call TRBD1 (6 bases). The CDR3 has 12 residues. Trimming shortened V by 5 bases and J by 3 bases, and 10 bases separated the two germline ends. CDR1 is SQVTM, CDR2 ANQGSEA, per germline. CDR3 coding DNA: TGCAGCGTTACGGGACAAGACTATGGCTACACCTTC. Its protein is CSVTGQDYGYTF.

This chain uses TRBV12-3 or TRBV12-4 with TRBJ1-2, with D uncertain. The CDR3 has 14 residues. Trimming removed 4 bases at V and 4 bases at J, with 13 bases between. The CDR3, as DNA: TGTGCCAGCAGTTCCGATCTAGAGATCTATGGCTACACCTTC. Protein sequence: CASSSDLEIYGYTF.

The gene calls are TRBV5-5 and TRBJ2-7; 7 positions agree with TRBD1. The CDR3 has 12 amino acids. Germline V lookup: CDR1 SGHKS, CDR2 YYEKEE (reference sequence). V was clipped by 5 bases and J by 4 bases; unmatched bases: 3. The CDR3 is CASRWGQYEQYF. CDR3 in DNA: TGTGCCAGCAGGTGGGGACAGTACGAGCAGTACTTC.

This clonotype was seen many times. V and J are TRBV10-1 and TRBJ2-5, with 13 bases identical to TRBD2. V gave up 3 bases and J gave up 3 bases; unmatched junction bases: 4. CDR1 and CDR2 from the germline V gene are WNHNN and SYGVQD (reference sequence). The CDR3 totals 16 residues. CDR3 in amino acids: CASSDLGLAGEETQYF. CDR3 sequence (DNA): TGCGCCAGCAGTGACCTTGGACTAGCGGGAGAAGAGACCCAGTACTTC.

This sequence joins TRBV18 and TRBJ2-3; D is perhaps TRBD1 or TRBD2 (6 bases each). The germline CDR1 and CDR2 sequences are KGHSH and LQKENI. The CDR3 runs to 16 residues. V was shortened by 6 bases and J by 2 bases, with 18 bases between the two germline ends. This CDR3 reads CASSSTTGASTDTQYF. CDR3 DNA: TGTGCCAGCTCGTCGACGACGGGGGCCTCCACAGATACGCAGTATTTT.

This chain links TRBV18 with TRBJ2-3; 7 positions agree with TRBD2. The V segment lost 2 bases and the J segment 4 bases; nucleotides outside the gene matches: 6. Germline CDR1 reads KGHSH; CDR2 reads LQKENI. The CDR3 consists of 15 residues. The CDR3 here is CASSPGREASDTQYF. For the CDR3, the DNA is TGTGCCAGCTCACCAGGGAGGGAGGCTTCAGATACGCAGTATTTT. Filled out from reference TRBV18 and TRBJ2-3, the complete variable domain reads NAGVMQNPRHLVRRRGQEARLRCSPMKGHSHVYWYRQLPEEGLKFMVYLQKENIIDESGMPKERFSAEFPKEGPSILRIQQVVRGDSAAYFCASSPGREASDTQYFGPGTRLTVL.

This clonotype was found once. Compared with germline, one end of the junction differs, possibly owing to a read error. The genes are TRBV12-3 or TRBV12-4 and TRBJ2-3, with TRBD2 matching over 14 bases. This CDR3 contains 17 residues. CDR3 sequence (DNA): TGTGTCAGCAGTCGAACCGGGACTAGCGGGAGTCTCACCACGCAGTATTTT. Protein product: CVSSRTGTSGSLTTQYF.

This clonotype was seen a handful of times. The V call is TRBV20-1, the J call TRBJ1-1; D is uncertain. The germline gives CDR1 DFQATT, CDR2 SNEGSKA (reference sequence). Deletions cut 3 bases from V and 1 base from J, with 6 bases between. The CDR3 consists of 12 residues. CDR3 in amino acids: CSASWGNTEAFF. As DNA, the CDR3 is TGCAGTGCTAGCTGGGGGAACACTGAAGCTTTCTTT.

The genes are TRBV5-1 and TRBJ2-3, with 15 bases identical to TRBD2. Germline loops: CDR1 SGHRS, CDR2 YFSETQ. The CDR3 is made up of 17 amino acids. V lost 4 bases, J lost 6 bases, and 9 bases stayed unmatched. The CDR3 nucleotides read TGCGCCAGCAGCCCGGGACTAGCGGGGGGCCCTCGCGATACGCAGTATTTT. Its protein is CASSPGLAGGPRDTQYF.

The sample holds a few counts of this clonotype. The chain carries TRBV9 and TRBJ2-3; 9 bases are a match to TRBD1. After removal of 2 bases from V and 2 bases from J, the junction contained 3 bases not matched to a gene. CDR1 is SGDLS and CDR2 is YYNGEE in the germline V gene. The CDR3 consists of 15 residues. The CDR3 reads CASSVGQGITDTQYF. CDR3 nucleotides: TGTGCCAGCAGCGTGGGACAGGGCATCACAGATACGCAGTATTTT.

This clonotype was detected only a few times. The chain carries TRBV19 and TRBJ2-5; weak D call: TRBD2 (5 bases). The germline V and J ends were trimmed by 9 bases and 5 bases, with 13 bases remaining between them. This CDR3 is 12 amino acids long. Germline V CDR1 and CDR2: LNHDA, SQIVND (reference sequence). CDR3 protein: CARTTTRETQYF. The DNA for the CDR3 is TGTGCCAGGACGACTACACGGGAGACCCAGTACTTC.

This clonotype appeared a few times. The V call is TRBV7-3, the J call TRBJ2-3; D not certain. The CDR3 covers 12 residues. CDR1 is SGHTA and CDR2 is FQGTGA in the germline V gene. Trimming removed 1 base at V and 5 bases at J, with 4 bases between. The CDR3 is CASSLNGDTQYF. CDR3 DNA sequence: TGTGCCAGCAGCTTAAACGGAGATACGCAGTATTTT.